One sample yielded the 2 T cell receptor beta chains listed below, sequenced in a study of cytomegalovirus exposure and HLA in healthy donors. Here immunoSEQ multiplex PCR was the method, and the copy in TCRdb shows in-frame clones only, minus some. The table lists over 150,000 clones, 86% of them singletons, with 4.5% to 7% in the top ten. Sequencing used PBMCs. These receptors were obtained from a woman aged 25 to 39 in good health and CMV-seronegative.

The chain joins TRBV6-5 to TRBJ1-5, with unresolved D. Between the trimmed V and J ends, which lost 5 bases and 11 bases, there was a span of 16 bases. The CDR3 extends over 13 amino acids. Per the germline V gene, CDR1 is MNHEY and CDR2 is SVGAGI. The chain's CDR3 is CASSRPGETAQHF. The CDR3, as DNA: TGTGCCAGCAGTCGACCTGGGGAAACGGCCCAGCATTTT.

In its sample, this clone was seen once. As DNA, the CDR3 is TGTGCCTGGAGTGTCTTGGGGTTTAACGAGCAGTACTTC. Its protein is CAWSVLGFNEQYF. This chain connects TRBV30 to TRBJ2-7; the D is unclear. The CDR3 length is 13 residues. With 0 bases removed from V and 5 bases from J, the gap between germline ends came to 11 bases. In germline, CDR1 is GTSNPN, CDR2 SVGIG (reference sequence).